Presented here are 11 T cell receptor beta chains from one specimen sequenced in a study of CD8 T cells in Susac syndrome. A quantity of about 0.5 to 1 ug RNA underwent reverse transcription using random hexamers. One entry per CDR3 protein, called by TCRdb with MiXCR from the immunoSEQ multiplex PCR reads. The sample records some 200,000 distinct CDR3 sequences, about 95% being singletons. Sample: CD4+ T cells from PBMCs. Receptors originate from a human donor in good health.

The chain couples TRBV7-3 to TRBJ2-7; TRBD2 agrees at 11 bases. CDR3 size: 16 residues. J lost 6 bases, V lost 3 bases, and 10 bases had no gene match. Germline V gene lookup returns CDR1 SGHTA and CDR2 FQGTGA. The CDR3 is CASSFGSPSGRTEQYF. Written as DNA, the CDR3 is TGTGCCAGCAGCTTCGGAAGTCCTAGCGGGAGGACCGAGCAGTACTTC.

This chain uses TRBV3-1 with TRBJ2-1; TRBD1 might be the D (5 bases). Germline assignment: CDR1 LGHDT and CDR2 YNNKEL (reference sequence). V gave up 6 bases and J gave up 6 bases, with 18 bases separating them. This CDR3 is 15 amino acids long. The CDR3 bases are TGTGCCAGCAGTTCCTTGTTTTCAGGGCGCAATGAGCAGTTCTTC. Translation: CASSSLFSGRNEQFF.

J is TRBJ2-7 and V is TRBV20-1; D gene unclear. The CDR3 has 13 amino acids. From germline, CDR1 is DFQATT and CDR2 SNEGSKA (reference sequence). With 6 bases removed from V and 2 bases from J, the gap between germline ends came to 14 bases. CDR3 loop: CSATDATPYEQYF. The CDR3, as DNA: TGCAGTGCCACCGATGCGACCCCCTACGAGCAGTACTTC.

The chain employs TRBV28 and TRBJ2-5; D not resolved. V was clipped by 8 bases and J by 5 bases, with 6 bases between them. The CDR3 contains 10 residues. From germline, CDR1 is MDHEN and CDR2 SYDVKM. CDR3: CASQRETQYF. CDR3 nucleotide sequence: TGTGCCAGCCAGCGTGAGACCCAGTACTTC.

This chain links TRBV28 with TRBJ1-2; D remains unclear. V lost 8 bases and J 1 base, leaving 11 bases between the germline ends. Germline CDR1 MDHEN, CDR2 SYDVKM. This CDR3 is 13 amino acids long. Written as DNA, the CDR3 is TGTGCCAGCGCAAAGAGGAATAACTATGGCTACACCTTC. Its translation is CASAKRNNYGYTF.

The chain is built from TRBV20-1 and TRBJ1-1; 7 bases fit TRBD1. The CDR3 consists of 13 residues. V lost 5 bases, J lost 6 bases, and 9 bases stayed unmatched. In germline, CDR1 is DFQATT, CDR2 SNEGSKA (reference sequence). This chain's CDR3 is CSASGTEDAEAFF. In nucleotides, the CDR3 is TGCAGTGCTTCCGGGACAGAAGATGCTGAAGCTTTCTTT.

The rearrangement links TRBV3-1 to TRBJ1-1, with TRBD1 as a possible D gene (5 bases). The CDR3 is 14 residues long. Trimming removed 2 bases at V and 5 bases at J, with 12 bases between. Germline V CDR1 and CDR2: LGHDT, YNNKEL (reference sequence). The CDR3 DNA follows: TGTGCCAGCAGCCAACTTCCAGGGATAACTGAAGCTTTCTTT. Its protein is CASSQLPGITEAFF.

The chain couples TRBV3-1 to TRBJ1-2, with 9 bases that match TRBD1. The CDR3 is 13 amino acids. Unmatched junction bases numbered 5, after V lost 4 bases and J lost 8 bases. Germline V gene lookup returns CDR1 LGHDT and CDR2 YNNKEL (reference sequence). DNA for the CDR3: TGTGCCAGCAGCCTTGAGGACAGGGGCGGCTACACCTTC. It yields the protein CASSLEDRGGYTF.

The genes are TRBV7-8 and TRBJ2-1; D may be TRBD2 (5 bases). CDR3 length equals 14 residues. Germline CDR1 and CDR2: SGHVS and FQNEAQ. V was cut by 7 bases and J by 4 bases, with 14 bases left in between. CDR3 coding DNA: TGTGCCAGCATGGGGAAACAGCGGTACAATGAGCAGTTCTTC. Translation gives CASMGKQRYNEQFF.

J is TRBJ1-2 and V is TRBV7-9; perhaps TRBD1 as D (6 bases). Trimming took 5 bases from V and 4 from J, leaving 14 bases between them. This CDR3 has 14 residues. The germline V gene has CDR1 SEHNR and CDR2 FQNEAQ (reference sequence). The CDR3 is CASSLTGPTYGYTF. DNA of the CDR3: TGTGCCAGCAGCCTTACAGGGCCGACCTATGGCTACACCTTC.

V is TRBV7-8 and J is TRBJ2-3; D is uncertain. The CDR3 contains 13 residues. V lost 1 base, J lost 5 bases, and 7 bases lay in between. Germline V gene data show CDR1 as SGHVS and CDR2 as FQNEAQ. In DNA, the CDR3 is TGTGCCAGCAGCTTAGGGAGCGTAGATACGCAGTATTTT. Translating it yields CASSLGSVDTQYF.